This T cell receptor (beta chain) was identified in a study of cytomegalovirus exposure and HLA in healthy donors. Study background: A prior analysis found about 110 million unique TCR beta sequences from around 180 million T cells.

Concerning this clone: Its antigen is not known.

V dropped 2 bases and J dropped 6; count of bases not matched to a gene: 12. The germline CDR1 and CDR2 sequences are MNHEY and SVGAGI. This CDR3 has 16 amino acids. Primers included in the PCR were 60 Vbeta and 13 Jbeta primers. Some clones are missing from TCRdb's copy, which holds only in-frame ones; the method was immunoSEQ multiplex PCR. The clone table shows about 140,000 clones, with the ten largest holding less than 3%. Regarding the study as a whole: Across donors, most TCRs were seen rarely, yet some public ones were widespread. TCR beta chain V- and J-gene trimming was linked, in a later analysis, to a missense variant in DCLRE1C. Most subjects had HLA-A and HLA-B alleles reportedly predicted accurately by TCR beta sequences.

Sequencing was carried out using PBMCs. This chain uses TRBV6-5 with TRBJ2-7, with 8 bases lining up with TRBD1. The receptor comes from a man aged 40-50 years in good health and CMV-seronegative. CDR3 residues: CASSYNQGAATGEQYF. In DNA form, the CDR3 reads TGTGCCAGCAGTTACAATCAGGGGGCTGCTACCGGCGAGCAGTACTTC.